The entry below gives a single TCR beta chain sequence along with its context. The CDR3 runs 15 residues. Germline trimming cut 0 bases from V and 7 bases from J; bases unmatched to any gene: 7. Per the germline V gene, CDR1 is SGHNT and CDR2 is YYREEE (reference sequence). The data stem from a study of blood T cell repertoires in COVID-19. Sequencing was performed with immunoSEQ multiplex PCR; in TCRdb, only in-frame clones are kept and a portion is missing. Here the sample spans about 360,000 clones, around four fifths being singletons. The sequenced sample was peripheral blood. The sequence derives from a man in his thirties or forties with active or convalescent COVID-19. The V call is TRBV5-4, the J call TRBJ2-1, with TRBD2 matching over 7 bases. CDR3 sequence (DNA): TGTGCCAGCAGCTTGGCCTCGGCTAGCGGTAATGAGCAGTTCTTC. It encodes CASSLASASGNEQFF.